The 32 T cell receptor beta chains below all came from one sample that was sequenced in a study of T cell changes during pregnancy in multiple sclerosis. Libraries were prepared by immunoSEQ multiplex PCR; TCRdb keeps only in-frame clonotypes and omits some of them. The profile shows almost 35,000 clones, approximately 90% of them singletons. The starting material was CD8+ T cells from peripheral blood mononuclear cells, obtained in the first trimester of pregnancy. These receptors were taken from a female donor with multiple sclerosis, enrolled in a pregnancy study.

This chain links TRBV2 with TRBJ1-2; TRBD1 agrees at 9 bases. CDR1 is SNHLY and CDR2 is FYNNEI in the germline V gene. This CDR3 is built from 11 residues. V dropped 6 bases and J dropped 8; count of bases not matched to a gene: 1. The CDR3 bases are TGTGCCAGCAGGGACAGGGGAGGCTACACCTTC. This encodes CASRDRGGYTF. The full variable domain, rest sourced from reference TRBV2 and TRBJ1-2, is EPEVTQTPSHQVTQMGQEVILRCVPISNHLYFYWYRQILGQKVEFLVSFYNNEISEKSEIFDDQFSVERPDGSNFTLKIRSTKLEDSAMYFCASRDRGGYTFGSGTRLTVV.

The chain is built from TRBV6-5 and TRBJ2-7; possibly TRBD1 for D (6 bases). The CDR3 loop spans 13 amino acids. Trimming removed 0 bases from V and 3 bases from J, with 6 bases in between. In germline, CDR1 is MNHEY, CDR2 SVGAGI. The CDR3 DNA reads TGTGCCAGCAGTTACTCGGGACACTACGAGCAGTACTTC. Amino acid sequence: CASSYSGHYEQYF.

The chain has TRBV5-8 and TRBJ1-2, with TRBD1 identical over 10 bases. The CDR3 spans 14 residues. With V trimmed by 2 bases and J by 8 bases, 6 bases remained unmatched. Germline V gene lookup returns CDR1 SGHTS and CDR2 YDEGEE. The CDR3 region is CASSFPDRGRGYTF. CDR3 bases: TGTGCCAGCAGCTTCCCTGACAGGGGGCGAGGCTACACCTTC.

The CDR3 bases are TGTGCCAGCATCCAACAGGGGGTTCATTACAATGAGCAGTTCTTC. It codes for CASIQQGVHYNEQFF. This chain connects TRBV13 to TRBJ2-1; 8 bases map to TRBD1. CDR1 PRHDT and CDR2 FYEKMQ come from the germline V gene (reference sequence). This CDR3 comprises 15 residues. J gave up 4 bases and V 7 bases, and 9 bases lay outside the gene matches. Complete variable domain (other parts from reference TRBV13 and TRBJ2-1): AAGVIQSPRHLIKEKRETATLKCYPIPRHDTVYWYQQGPGQDPQFLISFYEKMQSDKGSIPDRFSAQQFSDYHSELNMSSLELGDSALYFCASIQQGVHYNEQFFGPGTRLTVL.

The rearrangement links TRBV5-8 to TRBJ2-1, with 9 bases lining up with TRBD2. Looked up from germline, CDR1 is SGHTS and CDR2 is YDEGEE. This CDR3 region has 15 residues. J was trimmed by 6 bases and V by 2 bases; bases with no gene match: 6. Here the CDR3 DNA reads TGTGCCAGCAGCTTTTACCCTAGCGGGATCAATGAGCAGTTCTTC. Protein: CASSFYPSGINEQFF.

The CDR3 sequence is CASSISAGTTLYNEQFF. CDR3 DNA sequence: TGTGCCAGTAGTATTTCCGCCGGGACTACGCTATACAATGAGCAGTTCTTC. This chain connects TRBV19 to TRBJ2-1, with 7 positions matching TRBD2. Looked up from germline, CDR1 is LNHDA and CDR2 is SQIVND (reference sequence). V gave up 3 bases and J gave up 4 bases; unmatched junction bases: 12. The CDR3 totals 17 residues.

V usage is TRBV7-3 and J usage is TRBJ1-1, with D perhaps matching TRBD1 (6 bases). The CDR3 is made up of 15 amino acids. Germline V gene sequence: CDR1 SGHTA, CDR2 FQGTGA. The ends were cut back, 5 bases at V and 5 bases at J, with 18 bases in the middle. CDR3 bases: TGTGCCAGCAGCCCGGAAACAGGGTTTCGTACTGAAGCTTTCTTT. Amino acids: CASSPETGFRTEAFF.

V is TRBV6-5 and J is TRBJ2-2; 9 nucleotides align to TRBD1. This CDR3 region has 14 residues. V lost 7 bases to trimming and J lost 7 bases; unmatched junction nucleotides: 7. Looked up from germline, CDR1 is MNHEY and CDR2 is SVGAGI. The CDR3 protein is CASTTGGEVGELFF. The CDR3 DNA is TGTGCCAGCACAACAGGGGGCGAAGTCGGGGAGCTGTTTTTT.

The rearrangement uses TRBV6-1 and TRBJ2-7, with 11 bases that match TRBD2. The CDR3 runs to 15 residues. V was pared by 1 base and J by 7 bases, with 6 bases of the junction left unmatched. Germline CDR1 and CDR2: MNHNS and SASEGT. CDR3 sequence reads: CASSEVAGGPGEQYF. The CDR3 DNA is TGTGCCAGCAGTGAAGTAGCGGGAGGGCCGGGGGAGCAGTACTTC.

This rearrangement joins TRBV5-8 to TRBJ2-1, with no clear D. Per germline, CDR1 SGHTS and CDR2 YDEGEE. Trimming stripped 6 bases from V and 7 bases from J, with 17 bases between. CDR3 size: 14 residues. CDR3 DNA sequence: TGTGCCAGCACTCCATCCCTAACGAGGAATGAGCAGTTCTTC. Amino acids: CASTPSLTRNEQFF.

The chain couples TRBV29-1 to TRBJ2-7; possible D gene TRBD2, 6 bases. V lost 4 bases to trimming and J lost 0 bases, with 10 bases between them. CDR1 is SQVTM and CDR2 is ANQGSEA in the germline V gene. The CDR3 runs 13 residues. The CDR3, as DNA: TGCAGCGTTGGGGCGGGAACCTCCTACGAGCAGTACTTC. Protein sequence: CSVGAGTSYEQYF.

J is TRBJ2-1 and V is TRBV11-1; D ambiguous. This CDR3 region has 14 residues. From germline, CDR1 is SGHAT and CDR2 FQDESV (reference sequence). With 1 base removed from V and 5 bases from J, the gap between germline ends came to 9 bases. The CDR3 DNA is TGTGCCAGCAGCTTAGGGCCAACAAACAATGAGCAGTTCTTC. Amino acids: CASSLGPTNNEQFF.

The rearrangement joins TRBV5-5 to TRBJ1-2; 9 bases align to TRBD1. J was trimmed by 7 bases and V by 0 bases; bases with no gene match: 7. The CDR3 has 15 residues. The V gene's germline CDR1 is SGHKS and CDR2 YYEKEE (reference sequence). The CDR3 DNA sequence: TGTGCCAGCAGCTTGGGGGACAGGGTTTTTTTTGGCTACACCTTC. It is translated as CASSLGDRVFFGYTF. Based on the CDR3 plus reference TRBV5-5 and TRBJ1-2, the full variable domain is DAGVTQSPTHLIKTRGQQVTLRCSPISGHKSVSWYQQVLGQGPQFIFQYYEKEERGRGNFPDRFSARQFPNYSSELNVNALLLGDSALYLCASSLGDRVFFGYTFGSGTRLTVV.

The CDR3 loop reads CASSSALGQGSYYEQYF. The CDR3 DNA reads as TGTGCCAGCAGCTCCGCCCTGGGACAGGGGTCTTACTACGAGCAGTACTTC. The V call is TRBV5-4, the J call TRBJ2-7; 10 bases match TRBD1. With 3 bases clipped from V and 3 bases from J, the junction kept 12 bases outside the gene matches. The germline gives CDR1 SGHNT, CDR2 YYREEE (reference sequence). The CDR3 totals 17 residues. Filled out from reference TRBV5-4 and TRBJ2-7, the complete variable domain reads ETGVTQSPTHLIKTRGQQVTLRCSSQSGHNTVSWYQQALGQGPQFIFQYYREEENGRGNFPPRFSGLQFPNYSSELNVNALELDDSALYLCASSSALGQGSYYEQYFGPGTRLTVT.

The chain joins TRBV2 to TRBJ2-7; D remains unclear. In germline, CDR1 is SNHLY, CDR2 FYNNEI. Trimming shortened V by 4 bases and J by 4 bases, and 8 bases separated the two germline ends. This CDR3 spans 12 amino acids. DNA for the CDR3: TGTGCCAGCAGTGGACCGCGGTACGAGCAGTACTTC. This sequence encodes CASSGPRYEQYF.

The J gene is TRBJ1-5, the V gene TRBV4-1, with D unresolved. The V gene lost 2 bases and the J gene lost 7 bases, with 12 bases spanning the gap. CDR1 and CDR2 from the germline V gene are MGHRA and YSYEKL. CDR3 length equals 14 residues. CDR3 sequence reads: CASSQKRGFQPQHF. The CDR3 bases are TGCGCCAGCAGCCAAAAGCGAGGGTTCCAGCCCCAGCATTTT.

The rearrangement links TRBV5-1 to TRBJ2-1, with D maybe TRBD2 (5 bases). CDR1 SGHRS and CDR2 YFSETQ come from the germline V gene. Trimming stripped 0 bases from V and 1 base from J, with 11 bases between. This CDR3 is 16 amino acids long. Here the CDR3 reads CASSLAFPGSYNEQFF. The DNA for the CDR3 is TGCGCCAGCAGCTTGGCGTTTCCGGGGTCCTACAATGAGCAGTTCTTC.

The CDR3 spells CASSPGTVRPDTQYF. The CDR3 DNA follows: TGTGCCAGCTCCCCCGGGACAGTCAGGCCTGATACGCAGTATTTT. The chain employs TRBV18 and TRBJ2-3, with 7 bases lining up with TRBD1. Germline V gene lookup returns CDR1 KGHSH and CDR2 LQKENI. The J segment lost 6 bases and the V segment lost 6 bases, leaving 12 bases of the junction unmatched. The CDR3 runs to 15 residues.

The genes are TRBV7-6 and TRBJ2-3, with D perhaps matching TRBD1 (5 bases). The CDR3 extends over 15 amino acids. V lost 4 bases, J lost 2 bases, and 13 bases lay in between. The germline V gene encodes CDR1 SGHVS and CDR2 FNYEAQ. The CDR3 loop is CASSYSWGLTDTQYF. CDR3 nucleotides: TGTGCCAGCAGCTACTCGTGGGGCCTCACAGATACGCAGTATTTT. The full variable domain, its missing parts supplied by reference TRBV7-6 and TRBJ2-3, is GAGVSQSPRYKVTKRGQDVALRCDPISGHVSLYWYRQALGQGPEFLTYFNYEAQQDKSGLPNDRFSAERPEGSISTLTIQRTEQRDSAMYRCASSYSWGLTDTQYFGPGTRLTVL.

This sequence joins TRBV7-9 and TRBJ1-1; 7 bases are shared with TRBD1. The CDR3 totals 13 residues. Per the germline V gene, CDR1 is SEHNR and CDR2 is FQNEAQ (reference sequence). V dropped 8 bases and J dropped 0; count of bases not matched to a gene: 3. CDR3 region: CASRDSLNTEAFF. The DNA for the CDR3 is TGTGCCAGCCGGGACAGTCTGAACACTGAAGCTTTCTTT.

This sequence joins TRBV10-1 and TRBJ1-2, with D maybe TRBD1 (6 bases). Germline values: CDR1 WNHNN, CDR2 SYGVQD (reference sequence). This CDR3 region has 12 residues. Trimming took 3 bases from V and 4 from J, leaving 6 bases between them. CDR3 region: CASSEGGYGYTF. The CDR3, as DNA: TGCGCCAGCAGTGAAGGGGGCTATGGCTACACCTTC.

CDR3 sequence reads: CSVGRQGRSGETQYF. CDR3 nucleotides: TGCAGCGTTGGGCGACAGGGCCGTAGCGGAGAGACCCAGTACTTC. The rearrangement links TRBV29-1 to TRBJ2-5; D is possibly TRBD1 (7 bases). V was clipped by 4 bases and J by 4 bases, with 19 bases between them. Germline V CDR1 and CDR2: SQVTM, ANQGSEA. The CDR3 is made up of 15 amino acids.

This sequence joins TRBV5-4 and TRBJ1-1; D unclear. Germline CDR1 SGHNT, CDR2 YYREEE (reference sequence). The CDR3 has 14 amino acids. V lost 0 bases and J lost 4, with 10 bases in between. In nucleotides, the CDR3 is TGTGCCAGCAGCTTGGCCGCGGGAAGCACTGAAGCTTTCTTT. Amino acids: CASSLAAGSTEAFF.

The chain carries TRBV11-2 and TRBJ2-1; unclear D gene. CDR3 size: 11 residues. Germline assignment: CDR1 SGHAT and CDR2 FQNNGV. V shed 5 bases and J shed 5 bases, with 4 bases lying between them. This chain's CDR3 is CASSLNNEQFF. Written as DNA, the CDR3 is TGTGCCAGCAGCCTAAACAATGAGCAGTTCTTC. The variable domain in full, completed from reference TRBV11-2 and TRBJ2-1, reads EAGVAQSPRYKIIEKRQSVAFWCNPISGHATLYWYQQILGQGPKLLIQFQNNGVVDDSQLPKDRFSAERLKGVDSTLKIQPAKLEDSAVYLCASSLNNEQFFGPGTRLTVL.

This clone was detected only a few times. The V call is TRBV11-3, the J call TRBJ1-1; D gene uncertain. The CDR3 covers 12 residues. The V gene lost 5 bases and the J gene lost 3 bases, with 7 bases spanning the gap. The germline gives CDR1 SGHNT, CDR2 YENEEA. The CDR3 sequence is CASSTIDTEAFF. CDR3 coding DNA: TGTGCCAGCAGCACAATCGACACTGAAGCTTTCTTT. Looking up the rest from reference TRBV11-3 and TRBJ1-1 gives the full variable domain: EAGVVQSPRYKIIEKKQPVAFWCNPISGHNTLYWYLQNLGQGPELLIRYENEEAVDDSQLPKDRFSAERLKGVDSTLKIQPAELGDSAVYLCASSTIDTEAFFGQGTRLTVV.

The J gene is TRBJ2-7, the V gene TRBV4-1, with TRBD1 identical over 8 bases. V lost 4 bases to trimming and J lost 4 bases; unmatched junction nucleotides: 6. The germline CDR1 and CDR2 sequences are MGHRA and YSYEKL. The CDR3 runs to 14 residues. CDR3 in DNA: TGCGCCAGCAGCCCGCAGGGGGCCGGGTACGAGCAGTACTTC. This encodes CASSPQGAGYEQYF.

V usage is TRBV7-9 and J usage is TRBJ2-1; 10 bases are shared with TRBD2. The germline V gene encodes CDR1 SEHNR and CDR2 FQNEAQ (reference sequence). CDR3 length: 19 amino acids. V was clipped by 4 bases and J by 3 bases; unmatched bases: 15. Written as DNA, the CDR3 is TGTGCCAGCAGCTCTACCTCGCCCGGACTAGCGGTATACTACAATGAGCAGTTCTTC. This translates into CASSSTSPGLAVYYNEQFF.

This chain connects TRBV7-2 to TRBJ2-1, with 8 positions matching TRBD1. Germline-derived CDR1 and CDR2 are SGHTA and FQGNSA. V lost 4 bases and J lost 5; bases outside the gene matches: 1. The CDR3 has 13 residues. The CDR3 DNA is TGTGCCAGCAGCTGGGGACAGGACAATGAGCAGTTCTTC. It is translated as CASSWGQDNEQFF.

Judged by abundance, this clone is medium-sized (0.01 to 0.1%). The chain employs TRBV15 and TRBJ2-6; D possibly corresponds to TRBD1 (6 bases). CDR1 and CDR2 from the germline V gene are LNHNV and YYDKDF (reference sequence). The CDR3 extends over 16 amino acids. Trimming took 0 bases from V and 3 from J, leaving 9 bases between them. The CDR3: CATSRDTGFGANVLTF. The CDR3 DNA sequence: TGTGCCACCAGCAGAGATACAGGGTTTGGGGCCAACGTCCTGACTTTC.

This sequence joins TRBV7-8 and TRBJ2-7, with 9 bases lining up with TRBD1. The trim removed 3 bases at V and 3 bases at J, leaving 6 bases unmatched. The CDR3 consists of 15 residues. Germline values: CDR1 SGHVS, CDR2 FQNEAQ. CDR3 sequence reads: CASSLGQGPIYEQYF. In nucleotides, the CDR3 is TGTGCCAGCAGCTTGGGACAGGGACCTATCTACGAGCAGTACTTC. The full variable domain, its missing parts supplied by reference TRBV7-8 and TRBJ2-7, is GAGVSQSPRYKVAKRGQDVALRCDPISGHVSLFWYQQALGQGPEFLTYFQNEAQLDKSGLPSDRFFAERPEGSVSTLKIQRTQQEDSAVYLCASSLGQGPIYEQYFGPGTRLTVT.

This clone has just one count. The chain has TRBV19 and TRBJ2-7; 9 nucleotides agree with TRBD1. This CDR3 is built from 16 residues. Trimming took 3 bases from V and 2 from J; bases not matched to a gene: 8. CDR1 LNHDA and CDR2 SQIVND come from the germline V gene (reference sequence). This chain's CDR3 is CASSIMPGQGAYEQYF. In DNA form, the CDR3 reads TGTGCCAGTAGTATTATGCCGGGACAGGGCGCCTACGAGCAGTACTTC.

The chain recombines TRBV4-1 with TRBJ2-7, with no clear D. Germline V lookup: CDR1 MGHRA, CDR2 YSYEKL. The CDR3 loop spans 18 amino acids. V lost 0 bases and J lost 2, with 20 bases in between. In DNA, the CDR3 is TGCGCCAGCAGCCAAGATAGGTCCTGGTCAGACTTAACCTACGAGCAGTACTTC. Its translation is CASSQDRSWSDLTYEQYF.